This T cell receptor beta chain stems from a study of T cell repertoires in cytomegalovirus infection (dated by TCRdb to about 2019). Regarding the research as a whole: The HLA type of each donor mattered for the analysis, because public TCR beta signatures pointed to carriage of CMV infection along with the matching HLA type. Overall results and qualifications from the work: In both this cohort and an independent cohort of some 370 donors, the cumulative frequency of public TCR beta family members distinguished carriers of CMV infection plus the relevant HLA type. The ex vivo response was dominated by HLA-C-restricted CMV-specific TCR beta clonotypes, and the single most frequent clonotype in two of eight donors was supplied by these HLA-C-restricted clonotypes.

About this clonotype itself: The specificity of this receptor is unknown. No much larger clone is present one base from it, and per-base qualities are unavailable.

Reads for this sample came from an Illumina HiSeq 1500. The public reads were quality trimmed at Q25 with fastp and then assembled into clones with MiXCR by TCRdb, keeping productive beta chains. A single entry per CDR3 protein holds the most common genes and DNA from its merged rows. In all, the sample holds more than 350,000 distinct CDR3 sequences, and approximately 30% of those were seen once. The ten largest clones capture approximately 13% of the sample. Its CDR3 holds 15 amino acids, cysteine through phenylalanine. Only CDR3 DNA is held: 45 bases, read in frame from base 1. Cut back by 8 bases and 5 bases, the V and J ends lie 20 bases apart.

The specimen sequenced was PBMCs. The receptor's source is a human donor in good health (CMV status not recorded). Some clones in this sample may be carry-over from other donors' samples. The chain links TRBV5-3 with TRBJ2-1; the D call is tentative, TRBD1 or TRBD2, as each matches 6 bases. TRBV5-3 is an open reading frame whose function is uncertain. The bases are TGTGCCAGCGGGGGCGGATCACGGAGGGACAATGAGCAGTTCTTC. It translates to CASGGGSRRDNEQFF.